This TCR beta chain was sequenced during a study of Ad26.COV2.S vaccination and SARS-CoV-2 variants. V dropped 4 bases and J dropped 2 bases, with 8 bases sitting between them. This CDR3 comprises 13 residues. CDR1 and CDR2 from the germline V gene are SGHNT and YENEEA. Treatment here: roughly 19 received Ad26.COV2.S at low or high dose, single or two shots; a few received placebo; per-sample allocation not given. Collection of the samples took place on day 63 after the first injection of vaccine or placebo. This clone was seen a single time. This table comes from immunoSEQ multiplex PCR, and its TCRdb copy is limited to in-frame clones, with some not included. Of 290,000 or so clones listed, 87% are singletons.

The source is a person aged 18-60 years who received the Ad26.COV2.S COVID-19 vaccine or a placebo. Sequences were derived from peripheral blood, sampled in a trial of Ad26.COV2.S vaccine versus placebo. The rearrangement uses TRBV11-3 and TRBJ2-5; the D call may be TRBD1 or TRBD2 (5 bases each). This CDR3 is CASSWDGQETQYF. The CDR3 region has the DNA TGTGCCAGCAGCTGGGACGGTCAAGAGACCCAGTACTTC.